This T cell receptor beta chain was retrieved from a study of blood T cells in healthy people across ages. A second PCR of about 6 to 12 cycles used a sample-barcoded 5' primer and a J-beta primer mix. MiXCR, applied by TCRdb to the 5' RACE reads, yields one record per CDR3 protein. The table records 800,000 to 950,000 distinct CDR3 sequences, 36% of them present only once. Whenever a sample was processed, at least 6 million PBMCs were isolated. This CDR3 contains 13 residues. Trimming stripped 6 bases from V and 6 bases from J, with 12 bases between. The table lists this clonotype with a few counts. Material: blood. The V and J genes are TRBV12-3 or TRBV12-4 and TRBJ2-4; D may be TRBD2 (6 bases). This receptor was taken from a man younger than 30 in good health. The CDR3 coding sequence is TGTGCCAGCAGCATTAGGGGAGGAAACATTCAGTACTTC. Translating gives CASSIRGGNIQYF.